This is a list of T cell receptor beta chains from one sample in a study of blood T cells in healthy people across ages. TCRdb called the 5' RACE reads again in MiXCR, with one record for every CDR3 protein. The sample lists about 670,000 distinct CDR3 sequences, over 40% occurring once. Sequenced input: blood. These TCRs come from an elderly man in good health. Each CDR3 is given without its conserved first and last residue.

V gene: TRBV6-6
J gene: TRBJ2-1
CDR3 protein: ASSDQGYNEQF

V gene: TRBV29-1
J gene: TRBJ1-1
CDR3 protein: SVARGLGTEAF

V gene: TRBV7-9
J gene: TRBJ1-1
CDR3 protein: ASSTQGQPANTEAF

V gene: TRBV7-2
J gene: -
CDR3 protein: ASSSITGGYNEQY

V gene: TRBV10-3
J gene: TRBJ2-1
CDR3 protein: AISEMGLADNEQF

V gene: TRBV20-1
J gene: TRBJ2-3
CDR3 protein: SASFAGLVDTQY

V gene: TRBV11-3
J gene: TRBJ2-5
CDR3 protein: ASSQNGGRQETQY

V gene: TRBV15
J gene: TRBJ1-5
CDR3 protein: ATSSSQMGNQPQH

V gene: TRBV4-3
J gene: TRBJ1-6
CDR3 protein: ASSQVDYNSPLH

V gene: TRBV24-1
J gene: TRBJ2-1
CDR3 protein: ATSVAGFYNEQF

V gene: TRBV4-3
J gene: TRBJ2-2
CDR3 protein: ASSPGASTGELF

V gene: TRBV6-2/TRBV6-3
J gene: TRBJ2-5
CDR3 protein: ASSYPGIVETQY

V gene: TRBV20-1
J gene: TRBJ2-7
CDR3 protein: SAFRSQQY

V gene: TRBV7-2
J gene: TRBJ2-3
CDR3 protein: ASRLQGSTDTQY

V gene: TRBV7-2
J gene: TRBJ2-5
CDR3 protein: ASSPFGRGETQY

V gene: TRBV7-2
J gene: TRBJ2-1
CDR3 protein: ASSLTSGSLNEQF

V gene: TRBV9
J gene: TRBJ2-3
CDR3 protein: ASSVWSGPTDTQY

V gene: TRBV6-2/TRBV6-3
J gene: TRBJ2-5
CDR3 protein: ASSYNGGRGQETQY

V gene: TRBV4-3
J gene: TRBJ2-3
CDR3 protein: ASSPRVGPTDTQY

V gene: TRBV20-1
J gene: TRBJ2-3
CDR3 protein: SARGPGAADTQY

V gene: TRBV4-3
J gene: TRBJ1-2
CDR3 protein: ASSQETGGWAGYT

V gene: TRBV5-5
J gene: TRBJ1-4
CDR3 protein: ASSDWFGEKLF

V gene: TRBV7-2
J gene: TRBJ1-6
CDR3 protein: ASSLGQGISPLH

V gene: TRBV20-1
J gene: TRBJ2-3
CDR3 protein: SVGTSGRPLSTDTQY

V gene: TRBV12-3/TRBV12-4
J gene: TRBJ1-1
CDR3 protein: ASSLKGTNTEAF

V gene: TRBV19
J gene: TRBJ2-3
CDR3 protein: ASSSGDSTDTQY

V gene: TRBV29-1
J gene: TRBJ1-1
CDR3 protein: SVVRGNTEAF

V gene: TRBV9
J gene: TRBJ2-7
CDR3 protein: ASSVDPTSIYEQY

V gene: TRBV3-1
J gene: TRBJ1-4
CDR3 protein: ASSHIPGQGIIFEKLF

V gene: TRBV7-2
J gene: TRBJ2-7
CDR3 protein: ASSPRTGRRIYEQY

V gene: TRBV6-5
J gene: TRBJ2-5
CDR3 protein: ASSPWTGQETQY

V gene: TRBV7-9
J gene: TRBJ2-2
CDR3 protein: ASSLAAPDTGELF

V gene: TRBV29-1
J gene: TRBJ2-5
CDR3 protein: SVRQGETQY

V gene: TRBV6-5
J gene: TRBJ1-2
CDR3 protein: ASSGNFGYT

V gene: TRBV2
J gene: TRBJ2-5
CDR3 protein: ASTTGPPGETQY

V gene: TRBV12-3/TRBV12-4
J gene: TRBJ2-1
CDR3 protein: ASSADRGSRGEQF

V gene: TRBV20-1
J gene: TRBJ1-1
CDR3 protein: SARSWTAVNTEAF

V gene: TRBV11-3
J gene: TRBJ2-1
CDR3 protein: ASSQGGTVKNEQF

V gene: TRBV7-3
J gene: TRBJ2-5
CDR3 protein: ASSFGSLGETQY

V gene: TRBV28
J gene: TRBJ2-7
CDR3 protein: ASSPPGAAYEQY

V gene: TRBV20-1
J gene: TRBJ2-3
CDR3 protein: SVSAGAYTDTQY

V gene: TRBV7-6
J gene: TRBJ2-7
CDR3 protein: ASSLGPPGQLTYEQY

V gene: TRBV3-1
J gene: TRBJ2-3
CDR3 protein: ASSPHMSGIADTQY

V gene: TRBV12-3/TRBV12-4
J gene: TRBJ2-3
CDR3 protein: ASSLDLTAATQY

V gene: TRBV6-1
J gene: TRBJ1-2
CDR3 protein: ASSVSAAANYGYT

V gene: TRBV5-1
J gene: TRBJ2-1
CDR3 protein: ASKEDDWVGNEQF

V gene: TRBV5-8
J gene: TRBJ1-2
CDR3 protein: ASSKDRGSNYGYT

V gene: TRBV7-6
J gene: TRBJ1-4
CDR3 protein: ASSPANVLKEKLF

V gene: TRBV3-1
J gene: TRBJ2-2
CDR3 protein: ASTTEGELF

V gene: TRBV6-5
J gene: TRBJ2-5
CDR3 protein: ASSYSSGEETQY

V gene: TRBV4-1
J gene: TRBJ2-1
CDR3 protein: ASSQEFRSSYNEQF

V gene: TRBV6-2/TRBV6-3
J gene: TRBJ2-7
CDR3 protein: ASSTGTSYEQY

V gene: TRBV6-5
J gene: TRBJ2-1
CDR3 protein: ASSYTSGSFEQF

V gene: TRBV9
J gene: TRBJ2-7
CDR3 protein: ASSAGYRPYEQY

V gene: TRBV20-1
J gene: TRBJ2-7
CDR3 protein: SARGDGNYEQY

V gene: TRBV29-1
J gene: TRBJ1-2
CDR3 protein: SVKGGYGTGGVNGYT

V gene: TRBV20-1
J gene: TRBJ2-4
CDR3 protein: SARLSQGGPKNIQY

V gene: TRBV29-1
J gene: TRBJ2-1
CDR3 protein: SVEGELREVTYNEQF